This T cell receptor beta chain derives from a study of blood T cell repertoires in COVID-19. Assay used: immunoSEQ multiplex PCR; TCRdb lists only in-frame clones, some missing. The table lists roughly 360,000 clones, 75% to 90% of them singletons. This CDR3 has 20 amino acids. The V gene end was trimmed by 5 bases and the J gene end by 0 bases; junction bases not matched to a gene: 11. Germline lookup yields CDR1 SGHVS and CDR2 FNYEAQ. The sequence came from a woman between 45 and 60 years old who had recovered from COVID-19. This chain joins TRBV7-6 and TRBJ2-4; TRBD2 matches 15 bases. Sequencing was carried out using PBMCs or T cells enriched from blood (not recorded which). CDR3 in amino acids: CASSLPPGTSGRLAKNIQYF. CDR3 sequence (DNA): TGTGCCAGCAGCCTACCCCCCGGGACTAGCGGGAGGTTAGCCAAAAACATTCAGTACTTC.